This T cell receptor beta chain was found in a study of CD8+CD57+ T cells in acquired aplastic anemia. Study summary: DNA per sorted CD4+ or CD8+ sample ranged about 0.2 to 27.4 ug, averaging 3.2 ug. Average CD4+ read depth in healthy donors was around 11 million reads.

Overall study results and limits: In common between the patients and the controls were approximately 28 CD8+ CDR3 sequences.

The CDR3 extends over 13 amino acids. Trimming removed 7 bases at V and 5 bases at J, with 9 bases between. Profiles of TCR beta VDJ and CDR3 were generated from a genomic DNA template. TCRdb processed the reads anew with MiXCR; each CDR3 protein has one entry. The table has about 190,000 distinct CDR3 sequences, less than 65% seen once. In the case of this clonotype: What it binds is not known.

V and J are TRBV12-3 or TRBV12-4 and TRBJ1-6; D unclear. Sequencing input: sorted CD4+, CD8+, or CD8+CD57+ T cells (not recorded which) from PBMCs. The TCR sequence derives from a human donor in good health, serving as a control. The CDR3 sequence: CASTILNNSPLHF. CDR3 in DNA: TGTGCCAGCACGATCCTGAATAATTCACCCCTCCACTTT.